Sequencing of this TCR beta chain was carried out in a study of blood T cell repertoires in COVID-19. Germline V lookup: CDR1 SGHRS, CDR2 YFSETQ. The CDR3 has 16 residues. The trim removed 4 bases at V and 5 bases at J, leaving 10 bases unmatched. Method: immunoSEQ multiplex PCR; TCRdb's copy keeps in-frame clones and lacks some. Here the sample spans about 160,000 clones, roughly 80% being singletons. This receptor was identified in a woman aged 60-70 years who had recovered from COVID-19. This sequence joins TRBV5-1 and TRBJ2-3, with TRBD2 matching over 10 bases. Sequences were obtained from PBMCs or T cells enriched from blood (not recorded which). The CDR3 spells CASSGQPAGGLDTQYF. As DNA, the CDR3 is TGCGCCAGCAGCGGGCAACCAGCGGGGGGGCTAGATACGCAGTATTTT.